Listed here is a single TCR beta chain. Antigen unknown. This entry is derived from a study of cytomegalovirus exposure and HLA in healthy donors. Study-wide results and caveats: An analysis was carried out at a later point. It showed that HLA-associated TCR beta chains were more clonally expanded than equally common non-associated chains. Using a false discovery rate of 0.05, a later analysis showed that around 16,000 TCR beta sequences were associated with HLA alleles.

V was cut by 0 bases and J by 10 bases, with 16 bases left in between. Germline values: CDR1 LGHNA, CDR2 YNFKEQ. CDR3 length equals 16 residues. The PCR contained 60 Vbeta and 13 Jbeta primers. In the original analysis: Roughly 83 million unique TCR beta chains, 10 million to 13 million of them shared, were counted by a later analysis. Some clones are missing from TCRdb's copy, which holds only in-frame ones; the method was immunoSEQ multiplex PCR. V and J calls and clone size come straight from that table; D and trimming were deduced from the DNA. The data hold roughly 120,000 clones, with approximately 81% observed a single time.

The source material was PBMCs. The V gene is TRBV4-2, the J gene TRBJ1-6; D ambiguous. This receptor was taken from a woman under 40 in good health and CMV-seronegative. For the CDR3, the DNA is TGTGCCAGCAGCCAAGATTTAGTCGGGTCGGGGTCACCCCTCCACTTT. It specifies CASSQDLVGSGSPLHF.